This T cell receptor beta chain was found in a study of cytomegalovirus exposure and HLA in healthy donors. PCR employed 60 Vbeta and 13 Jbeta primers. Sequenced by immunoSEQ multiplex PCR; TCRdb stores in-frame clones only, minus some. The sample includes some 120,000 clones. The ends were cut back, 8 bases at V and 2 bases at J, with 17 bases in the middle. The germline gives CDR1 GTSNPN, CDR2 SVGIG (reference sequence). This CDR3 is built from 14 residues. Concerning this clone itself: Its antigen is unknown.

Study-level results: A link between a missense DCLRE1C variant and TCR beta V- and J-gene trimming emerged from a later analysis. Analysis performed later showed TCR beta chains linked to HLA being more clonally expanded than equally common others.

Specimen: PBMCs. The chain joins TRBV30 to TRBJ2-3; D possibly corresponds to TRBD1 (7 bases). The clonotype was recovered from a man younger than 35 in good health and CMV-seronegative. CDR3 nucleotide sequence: TGTGCCCGAGCAGGGGGGCAACCCACAGATACGCAGTATTTT. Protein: CARAGGQPTDTQYF. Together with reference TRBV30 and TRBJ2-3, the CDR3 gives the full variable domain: SQTIHQWPATLVQPVGSPLSLECTVEGTSNPNLYWYRQAAGRGLQLLFYSVGIGQISSEVPQNLSASRPQDRQFILSSKKLLLSDSGFYLCARAGGQPTDTQYFGPGTRLTVL.